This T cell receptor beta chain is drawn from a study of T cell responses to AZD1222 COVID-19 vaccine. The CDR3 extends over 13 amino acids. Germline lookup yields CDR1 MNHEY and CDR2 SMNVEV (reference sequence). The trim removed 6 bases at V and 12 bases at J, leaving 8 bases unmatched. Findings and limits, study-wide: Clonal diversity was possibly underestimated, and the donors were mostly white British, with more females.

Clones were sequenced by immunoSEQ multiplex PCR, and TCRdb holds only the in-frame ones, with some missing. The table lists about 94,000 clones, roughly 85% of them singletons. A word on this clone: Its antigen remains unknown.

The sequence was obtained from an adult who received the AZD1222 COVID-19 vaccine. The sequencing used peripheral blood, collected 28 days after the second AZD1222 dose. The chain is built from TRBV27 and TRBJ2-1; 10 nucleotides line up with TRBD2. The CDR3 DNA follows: TGTGCCAGCAGACTAGCGGGAATGGAGGTGCAGTTCTTC. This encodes CASRLAGMEVQFF.